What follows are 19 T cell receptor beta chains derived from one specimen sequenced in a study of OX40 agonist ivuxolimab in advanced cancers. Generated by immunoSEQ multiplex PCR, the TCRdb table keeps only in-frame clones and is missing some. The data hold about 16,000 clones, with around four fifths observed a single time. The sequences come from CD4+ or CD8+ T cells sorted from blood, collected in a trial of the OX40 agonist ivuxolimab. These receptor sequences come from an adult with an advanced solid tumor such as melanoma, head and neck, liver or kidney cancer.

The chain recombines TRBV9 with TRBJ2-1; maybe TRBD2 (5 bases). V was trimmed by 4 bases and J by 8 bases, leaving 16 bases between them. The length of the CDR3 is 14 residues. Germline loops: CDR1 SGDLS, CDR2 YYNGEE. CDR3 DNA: TGTGCCAGCAGCCCGTTTTTCTACGGGGATGAGCAGTTCTTC. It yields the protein CASSPFFYGDEQFF.

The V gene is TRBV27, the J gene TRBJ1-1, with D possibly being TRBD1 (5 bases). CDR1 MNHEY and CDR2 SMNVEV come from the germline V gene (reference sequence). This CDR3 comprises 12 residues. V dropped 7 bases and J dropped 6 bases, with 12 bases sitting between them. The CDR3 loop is CASKGAVPEAFF. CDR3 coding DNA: TGTGCCAGCAAAGGGGCTGTCCCTGAAGCTTTCTTT.

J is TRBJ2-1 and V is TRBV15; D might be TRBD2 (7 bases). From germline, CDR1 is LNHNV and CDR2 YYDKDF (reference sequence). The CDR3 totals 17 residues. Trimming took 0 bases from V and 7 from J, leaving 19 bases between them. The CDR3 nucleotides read TGTGCCACCAGCAGAGAGTGGGGGGCGGGAGAAGGGAATGAGCAGTTCTTC. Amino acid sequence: CATSREWGAGEGNEQFF.

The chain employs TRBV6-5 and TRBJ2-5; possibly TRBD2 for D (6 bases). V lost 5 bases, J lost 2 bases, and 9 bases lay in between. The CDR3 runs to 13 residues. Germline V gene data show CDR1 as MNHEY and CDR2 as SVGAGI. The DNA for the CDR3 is TGTGCCAGCAGTATTGCGGGACAAGAGACCCAGTACTTC. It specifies CASSIAGQETQYF.

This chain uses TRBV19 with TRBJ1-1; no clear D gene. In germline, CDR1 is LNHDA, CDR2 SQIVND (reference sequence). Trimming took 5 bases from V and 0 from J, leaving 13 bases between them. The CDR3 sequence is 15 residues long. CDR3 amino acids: CASSPEVGMNTEAFF. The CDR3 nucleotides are TGTGCCAGTAGTCCAGAGGTGGGGATGAACACTGAAGCTTTCTTT.

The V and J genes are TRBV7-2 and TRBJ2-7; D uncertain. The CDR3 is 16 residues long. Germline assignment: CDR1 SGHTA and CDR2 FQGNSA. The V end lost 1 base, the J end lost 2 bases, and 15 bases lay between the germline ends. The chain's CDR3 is CASSLVTSSPTYEQYF. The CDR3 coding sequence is TGTGCCAGCAGCTTAGTAACTTCATCCCCAACCTACGAGCAGTACTTC.

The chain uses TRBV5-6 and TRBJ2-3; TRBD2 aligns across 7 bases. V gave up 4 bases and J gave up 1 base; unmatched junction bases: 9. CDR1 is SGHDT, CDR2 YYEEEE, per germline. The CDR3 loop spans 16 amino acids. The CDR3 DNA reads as TGTGCCAGCAGCGTGACTAGCTGGGGGGGCACAGATACGCAGTATTTT. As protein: CASSVTSWGGTDTQYF.

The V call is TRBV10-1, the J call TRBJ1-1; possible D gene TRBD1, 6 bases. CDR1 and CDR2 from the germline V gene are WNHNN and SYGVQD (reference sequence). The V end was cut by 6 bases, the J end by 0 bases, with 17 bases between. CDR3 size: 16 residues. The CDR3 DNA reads TGCGCCAGCAGGGTGGCGCCGGGGGACATGAACACTGAAGCTTTCTTT. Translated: CASRVAPGDMNTEAFF.

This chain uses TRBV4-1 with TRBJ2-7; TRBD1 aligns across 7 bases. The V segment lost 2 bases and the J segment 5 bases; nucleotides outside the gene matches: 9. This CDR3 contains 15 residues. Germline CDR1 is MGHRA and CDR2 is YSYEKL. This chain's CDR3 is CASSQQATGVHEQYF. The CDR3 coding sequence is TGCGCCAGCAGCCAACAAGCTACAGGGGTCCACGAGCAGTACTTC.

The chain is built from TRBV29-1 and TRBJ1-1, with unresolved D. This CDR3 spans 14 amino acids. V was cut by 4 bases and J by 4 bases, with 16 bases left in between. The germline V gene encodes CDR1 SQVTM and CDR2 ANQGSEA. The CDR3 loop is CSVAVANRSTEAFF. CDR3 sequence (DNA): TGCAGCGTTGCCGTGGCAAACCGAAGCACTGAAGCTTTCTTT.

The CDR3 reads CASSLTMNTEAFF. The CDR3, as DNA: TGCGCCAGCAGCTTGACCATGAACACTGAAGCTTTCTTT. The chain uses TRBV5-1 and TRBJ1-1, with D unresolved. V was trimmed by 1 base and J by 0 bases, leaving 4 bases between them. Germline assignment: CDR1 SGHRS and CDR2 YFSETQ. The CDR3 is made up of 13 amino acids. The full variable domain, in which reference TRBV5-1 and TRBJ1-1 provide the parts outside the CDR3, is KAGVTQTPRYLIKTRGQQVTLSCSPISGHRSVSWYQQTPGQGLQFLFEYFSETQRNKGNFPGRFSGRQFSNSRSEMNVSTLELGDSALYLCASSLTMNTEAFFGQGTRLTVV.

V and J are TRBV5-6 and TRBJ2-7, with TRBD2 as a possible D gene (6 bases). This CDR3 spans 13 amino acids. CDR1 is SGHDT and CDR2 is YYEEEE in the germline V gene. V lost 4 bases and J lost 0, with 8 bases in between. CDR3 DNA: TGTGCCAGCAGCGTGGGGGGCTCCTACGAGCAGTACTTC. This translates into CASSVGGSYEQYF.

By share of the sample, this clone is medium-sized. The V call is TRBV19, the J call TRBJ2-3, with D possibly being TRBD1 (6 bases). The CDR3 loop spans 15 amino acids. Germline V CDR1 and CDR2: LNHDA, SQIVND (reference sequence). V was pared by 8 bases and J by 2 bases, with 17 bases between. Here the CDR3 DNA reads TGTGCCAGTCAGACCGGGACAATCTCCACAGATACGCAGTATTTT. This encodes CASQTGTISTDTQYF. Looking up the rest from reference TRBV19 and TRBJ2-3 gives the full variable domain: DGGITQSPKYLFRKEGQNVTLSCEQNLNHDAMYWYRQDPGQGLRLIYYSQIVNDFQKGDIAEGYSVSREKKESFPLTVTSAQKNPTAFYLCASQTGTISTDTQYFGPGTRLTVL.

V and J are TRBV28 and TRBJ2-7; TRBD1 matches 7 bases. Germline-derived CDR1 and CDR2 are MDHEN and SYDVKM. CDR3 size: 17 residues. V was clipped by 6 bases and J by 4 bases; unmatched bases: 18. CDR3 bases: TGTGCCAGCAGCGAGTTCGAAAGCCCCGGGACAGAATACGAGCAGTACTTC. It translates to CASSEFESPGTEYEQYF.

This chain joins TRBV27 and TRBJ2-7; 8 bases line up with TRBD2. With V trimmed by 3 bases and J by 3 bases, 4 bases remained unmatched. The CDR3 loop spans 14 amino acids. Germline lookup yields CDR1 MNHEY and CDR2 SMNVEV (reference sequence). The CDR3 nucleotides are TGTGCCAGCAGTTTTGCGGGGGGACACTACGAGCAGTACTTC. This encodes CASSFAGGHYEQYF.

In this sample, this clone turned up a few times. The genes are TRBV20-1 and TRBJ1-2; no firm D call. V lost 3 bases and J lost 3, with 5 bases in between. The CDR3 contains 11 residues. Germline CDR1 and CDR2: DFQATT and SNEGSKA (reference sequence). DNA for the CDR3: TGCAGTGCTAGGGACCACTATGGCTACACCTTC. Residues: CSARDHYGYTF.

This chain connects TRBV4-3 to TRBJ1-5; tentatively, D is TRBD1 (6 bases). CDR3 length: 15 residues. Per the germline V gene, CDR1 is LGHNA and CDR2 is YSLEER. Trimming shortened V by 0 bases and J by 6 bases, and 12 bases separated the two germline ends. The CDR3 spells CASSQDRGESQPQHF. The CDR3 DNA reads TGCGCCAGCAGCCAAGACAGGGGAGAAAGTCAGCCCCAGCATTTT.

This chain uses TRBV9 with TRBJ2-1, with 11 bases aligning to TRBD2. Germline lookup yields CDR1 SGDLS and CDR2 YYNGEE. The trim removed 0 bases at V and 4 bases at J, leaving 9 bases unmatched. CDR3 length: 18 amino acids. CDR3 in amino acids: CASSVDGLAGFSYNEQFF. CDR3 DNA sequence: TGTGCCAGCAGCGTAGACGGACTAGCGGGCTTCTCTTACAATGAGCAGTTCTTC.

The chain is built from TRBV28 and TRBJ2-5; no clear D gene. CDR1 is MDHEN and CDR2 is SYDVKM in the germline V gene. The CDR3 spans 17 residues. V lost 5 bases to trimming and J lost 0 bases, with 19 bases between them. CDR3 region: CASSPTGPAPYQETQYF. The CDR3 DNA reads TGTGCCAGCAGTCCCACTGGACCAGCCCCGTACCAAGAGACCCAGTACTTC.